These T cell receptor beta chains were read from a single sample in a study of T cells in Graves' hyperthyroidism and ophthalmopathy. TCRdb recomputed calls from the multiplex PCR reads with MiXCR, one row per CDR3 protein. The top ten hold roughly 44% of the sample, which has around 570,000 distinct CDR3 sequences, nearly 20% seen once. Specimen: blood. The receptor source for this set is a man in his forties with Graves' ophthalmopathy. Each CDR3 is given with its conserved first and last residue. The D gene is left open where the match is weak. Part of the rows lack a size; the others show once, few, many or a class for expanded clones.

cdr3_length: 13
clone_size: few
j_call: TRBJ2-5
d_call: TRBD2
v_call: TRBV30
cdr3_aa: CAWTSGGGETQYF
cdr3_nt: TGTGCCTGGACTAGCGGGGGGGGAGAGACCCAGTACTTC

cdr3_length: 12
clone_size: many
j_call: TRBJ2-3
d_call: .
v_call: TRBV27
cdr3_aa: CASSHRADTQYF
cdr3_nt: TGTGCCAGCAGTCATCGTGCAGATACGCAGTATTTT

cdr3_length: 13
clone_size: many
j_call: TRBJ2-3
d_call: .
v_call: TRBV2
cdr3_aa: CASSDTLKNTQYF
cdr3_nt: TGTGCCAGCAGTGATACGTTGAAGAATACGCAGTATTTT

cdr3_length: 15
clone_size: .
j_call: TRBJ1-2
d_call: TRBD1
v_call: TRBV27
cdr3_aa: CASSSPGTGSYGYTF
cdr3_nt: TGTGCCAGCAGTTCTCCTGGGACAGGGAGCTATGGCTACACCTTC

cdr3_length: 14
clone_size: .
j_call: TRBJ1-1
d_call: TRBD1
v_call: TRBV29-1
cdr3_aa: CSASGDRASTEAFF
cdr3_nt: TGCAGCGCCAGCGGGGACAGGGCTAGCACTGAAGCTTTCTTT

cdr3_length: 13
clone_size: .
j_call: TRBJ1-5
d_call: .
v_call: TRBV30
cdr3_aa: CAWSGSRDQPQHF
cdr3_nt: TGTGCCTGGAGCGGCAGTCGGGATCAGCCCCAGCATTTT

cdr3_length: 13
clone_size: few
j_call: TRBJ2-3
d_call: .
v_call: TRBV20-1
cdr3_aa: CSARGRGEDTQYF
cdr3_nt: TGCAGTGCTAGAGGCCGGGGCGAAGATACGCAGTATTTT

cdr3_length: 15
clone_size: many
j_call: TRBJ2-5
d_call: TRBD2
v_call: TRBV20-1
cdr3_aa: CSGLIAGGSQETQYF
cdr3_nt: TGCAGTGGGTTAATTGCGGGAGGTTCCCAAGAGACCCAGTACTTC

cdr3_length: 14
clone_size: many
j_call: TRBJ2-1
d_call: .
v_call: TRBV5-1
cdr3_aa: CASSFSGQLDEQFF
cdr3_nt: TGCGCCAGCAGCTTTTCAGGACAGCTCGATGAGCAGTTCTTC

cdr3_length: 17
clone_size: .
j_call: TRBJ2-3
d_call: .
v_call: TRBV9
cdr3_aa: CASSVSTLDLNTDTQYF
cdr3_nt: TGTGCCAGCAGCGTTTCTACCCTCGACTTGAACACAGATACGCAGTATTTT

cdr3_length: 17
clone_size: .
j_call: TRBJ2-7
d_call: .
v_call: TRBV4-2
cdr3_aa: CASSQAHLWSGNYEQYF
cdr3_nt: TGTGCCAGCAGCCAAGCTCACCTCTGGTCCGGCAACTACGAGCAGTACTTC

cdr3_length: 15
clone_size: few
j_call: TRBJ2-1
d_call: TRBD2
v_call: TRBV24-1
cdr3_aa: CATSHLAGGYNEQFF
cdr3_nt: TGTGCCACCAGTCATTTAGCGGGAGGATACAATGAGCAGTTCTTC

cdr3_length: 15
clone_size: few
j_call: TRBJ1-3
d_call: TRBD1
v_call: TRBV6-1
cdr3_aa: CASSSTGGSGNTIYF
cdr3_nt: TGTGCCAGCAGTTCCACAGGGGGCTCTGGAAACACCATATATTTT

cdr3_length: 14
clone_size: many
j_call: TRBJ2-3
d_call: .
v_call: TRBV7-2
cdr3_aa: CASSLSVATDTQYF
cdr3_nt: TGTGCCAGCAGCTTGAGCGTGGCCACAGATACGCAGTATTTT

cdr3_length: 15
clone_size: .
j_call: TRBJ2-3
d_call: TRBD2
v_call: TRBV2
cdr3_aa: CASRARLASTDTQYF
cdr3_nt: TGTGCCAGCAGGGCGAGACTAGCTAGCACAGATACGCAGTATTTT

cdr3_length: 13
clone_size: many
j_call: TRBJ2-5
d_call: .
v_call: TRBV7-2
cdr3_aa: CASTIGSVETQYF
cdr3_nt: TGTGCCAGCACCATAGGAAGCGTCGAGACCCAGTACTTC